A selection of T cell receptor beta chains follows, all from one sample in a study of T cells after yellow fever vaccination. TCRdb ran MiXCR on the 5' RACE reads and lists one entry per CDR3 protein. The sample has approximately 85,000 distinct CDR3 sequences; 13% are singletons. Sequencing used CD8+ T cells not binding an NS4B(214-222) dextramer, sorted from PBMCs, obtained roughly 23 days after the first yellow fever vaccination. These receptors came from a man between 18 and 29 years old who received the YFV17D yellow fever vaccine. Each CDR3 is given with its conserved first and last residue. The order of the fields is V gene, clone size, D gene, J gene, CDR3 protein, CDR3 DNA. D genes are given only for firm matches. The size entry is marked missing in some rows and otherwise reads once, few, many or a size class.

TRBV7-9,.,.,TRBJ2-7,CASSEPRQTYEQYF,TGTGCCAGCAGCGAACCCAGACAGACCTACGAGCAGTACTTC
TRBV4-2,few,TRBD2,TRBJ2-5,CASSPQERGGEETQYF,TGTGCCAGCAGCCCCCAGGAGCGGGGGGGCGAGGAGACCCAGTACTTC
TRBV12-3/TRBV12-4,few,.,TRBJ2-5,CASSIADSKETQYF,TGTGCCAGCAGTATAGCGGACTCAAAAGAGACCCAGTACTTC
TRBV24-1,.,.,TRBJ2-1,CATSDTLAREQFF,TGTGCCACCAGTGATACTTTAGCAAGGGAGCAGTTCTTC
TRBV27,few,TRBD1,TRBJ1-6,CASSFGQGTYSPLHF,TGTGCCAGCAGTTTCGGACAGGGTACTTATTCACCCCTCCACTTT
TRBV6-5,few,.,TRBJ2-1,CASSYSPSSSYNEQFF,TGTGCCAGCAGTTACTCGCCGAGTAGCTCCTACAATGAGCAGTTCTTC
TRBV20-1,.,.,TRBJ1-5,CSAREPPSNQPQHF,TGCAGTGCTAGAGAACCCCCTAGCAATCAGCCCCAGCATTTT
TRBV7-9,.,TRBD1,TRBJ2-4,CASSSGQGSGIQYF,TGTGCCAGCAGCTCGGGACAGGGGAGCGGCATTCAGTACTTC
TRBV20-1,few,TRBD1,TRBJ2-6,CSATGGTGANVLTF,TGCAGTGCCACAGGGGGAACAGGGGCCAACGTCCTGACTTTC
TRBV5-1,few,TRBD1,TRBJ1-5,CASSQWTGDQPQHF,TGCGCCAGCAGCCAGTGGACAGGCGATCAGCCCCAGCATTTT
TRBV21-1,.,.,TRBJ2-6,CASSRPQAPRAGANVLTF,TGTGCCAGCAGCAGACCCCAGGCCCCTCGGGCGGGGGCCAACGTCCTGACTTTC
TRBV5-1,.,TRBD2,TRBJ2-5,CASSFASGGLKETQYF,TGCGCCAGCAGCTTTGCTAGCGGGGGATTGAAAGAGACCCAGTACTTC
TRBV5-4,.,.,TRBJ2-3,CASSFGGRTDTQYF,TGTGCCAGCAGCTTTGGGGGCCGCACAGATACGCAGTATTTT
TRBV25-1,.,TRBD2,TRBJ2-3,CASSESLTGLSGGGVRDTQYF,TGTGCCAGCAGTGAATCCCTGACAGGGCTCTCTGGCGGGGGGGTCAGGGATACGCAGTATTTT
TRBV6-5,few,.,TRBJ2-1,CASSYSVQGESNEQFF,TGTGCCAGCAGTTACTCTGTACAGGGTGAATCCAATGAGCAGTTCTTC
TRBV20-1,many,TRBD2,TRBJ2-1,CSARDGAGAYNEQFF,TGCAGTGCTAGAGATGGAGCGGGGGCCTACAATGAGCAGTTCTTC
TRBV3-1,.,.,TRBJ1-2,CASSQGGFHRGLLNYGYTF,TGTGCCAGCAGCCAAGGAGGTTTCCACCGGGGGCTTCTTAACTATGGCTACACCTTC
TRBV15,many,TRBD2,TRBJ2-2,CATSRDLRRGGNTGELFF,TGTGCCACCAGCAGAGATTTACGGCGGGGGGGTAACACCGGGGAGCTGTTTTTT
TRBV29-1,.,.,TRBJ2-2,CSVEWDKRSNTGELFF,TGCAGCGTTGAATGGGACAAAAGATCGAACACCGGGGAGCTGTTTTTT
TRBV29-1,few,.,TRBJ1-1,CSVDPQGNTEAFF,TGCAGCGTTGATCCACAGGGGAACACTGAAGCTTTCTTT
TRBV6-2/TRBV6-3,.,TRBD2,TRBJ2-3,CASSFPTSKISDTQYF,TGTGCCAGCAGTTTCCCGACTAGCAAGATATCAGATACGCAGTATTTT
TRBV29-1,.,.,TRBJ2-3,CGVEAGPGPTDTQYF,TGCGGCGTTGAAGCTGGGCCGGGACCGACAGATACGCAGTATTTT
TRBV6-4,few,TRBD2,TRBJ2-1,CASSDAGGRNEQFF,TGTGCCAGCAGTGACGCGGGGGGCCGCAACGAGCAGTTCTTC
TRBV6-2/TRBV6-3,.,TRBD1,TRBJ2-7,CASSLRPYRGIQGYEQYF,TGTGCCAGCAGTCTGCGACCTTACAGGGGAATTCAAGGGTACGAGCAGTACTTC
TRBV7-8,few,.,TRBJ2-2,CASSLVKGSALWDTGELFF,TGTGCCAGCAGCTTAGTCAAGGGTTCGGCTTTGTGGGACACCGGGGAGCTGTTTTTT
TRBV7-9,.,.,TRBJ2-3,CASSLDTQYF,TGTGCCAGCAGCTTAGATACGCAGTATTTT
TRBV24-1,.,TRBD1,TRBJ2-5,CATSLTGTDRQETQYF,TGTGCCACCAGCCTAACCGGGACAGACCGTCAAGAGACCCAGTACTTC
TRBV27,few,TRBD2,TRBJ2-3,CASSLLAGPSTDTQYF,TGTGCCAGCAGTTTACTAGCGGGGCCTAGCACAGATACGCAGTATTTT
TRBV6-5,few,.,TRBJ2-1,CASSYSMEGAGHEQFF,TGTGCCAGCAGTTACTCGATGGAGGGGGCAGGTCATGAGCAGTTCTTC
TRBV4-3,few,.,TRBJ2-1,CASSQDRRATYNEQFF,TGCGCCAGCAGCCAAGATCGACGGGCCACCTACAATGAGCAGTTCTTC
TRBV7-8,.,.,TRBJ2-3,CASSDPDTQYF,TGTGCCAGCAGCGATCCGGATACGCAGTATTTT